These 4 T cell receptor beta chains were all obtained from the same sample, sequenced in a study of beta chain features in type 1 diabetes. The authors reverse transcribed all of the isolated RNA, so sequencing captured expressed TCRB transcripts. Generated by immunoSEQ multiplex PCR, the TCRdb table keeps only in-frame clones and is missing some. Among roughly 140,000 clones listed, around 8.5% were seen once. Material: central memory CD4+ T cells from blood. The receptors were sampled from a man aged 18-30 years in good health.

This clone has more than one count but fewer than ten. This sequence joins TRBV7-9 and TRBJ1-1; D is unresolved. V was clipped by 5 bases and J by 3 bases, with 19 bases between them. CDR1 and CDR2 from the germline V gene are SEHNR and FQNEAQ (reference sequence). The CDR3 sequence is 16 residues long. CDR3 loop: CASSPGRERPDTEAFF. CDR3 sequence (DNA): TGTGCCAGCAGCCCCGGGAGAGAAAGGCCAGACACTGAAGCTTTCTTT.

The chain links TRBV28 to TRBJ1-2; D uncertain. The length of the CDR3 is 11 residues. CDR1 and CDR2 from the germline V gene are MDHEN and SYDVKM. Deletions cut 5 bases from V and 10 bases from J, with 11 bases between. The CDR3 protein is CASSLLGDYTF. Written as DNA, the CDR3 is TGTGCCAGCAGTCTCTTAGGAGACTACACCTTC.

This clone was found many times. V and J are TRBV7-2 and TRBJ1-4; a possible D gene is TRBD1 (6 bases). CDR3 length: 14 residues. Per germline, CDR1 SGHTA and CDR2 FQGNSA. V lost 5 bases and J lost 10, with 17 bases in between. The CDR3 DNA reads TGTGCCAGCAGCCCTGAAGGGAGAGGGGGAAAACTGTTTTTT. It encodes CASSPEGRGGKLFF.

The chain joins TRBV28 to TRBJ2-7; 7 bases agree with TRBD1. Trimming at V came to 7 bases and at J to 6 bases, leaving 9 bases not matched to a gene. Per the germline V gene, CDR1 is MDHEN and CDR2 is SYDVKM. The CDR3 is made up of 13 amino acids. The CDR3 DNA follows: TGTGCCAGCACCCTCCTGACAGGGCGCGAGCAGTACTTC. It encodes CASTLLTGREQYF. Using reference TRBV28 and TRBJ2-7 for the parts outside the CDR3, the full variable domain is DVKVTQSSRYLVKRTGEKVFLECVQDMDHENMFWYRQDPGLGLRLIYFSYDVKMKEKGDIPEGYSVSREKKERFSLILESASTNQTSMYLCASTLLTGREQYFGPGTRLTVT.